One sample yielded the 20 T cell receptor beta chains listed below, sequenced in a study of regulatory T cells in long-lasting Graves disease. The authors built TCR beta libraries using iRepertoire HTBI primers and Arm-PCR of CDR3 regions. Each CDR3 protein gets one entry after TCRdb re-called the multiplex PCR reads with MiXCR. The repertoire has hundreds of thousands of distinct CDR3 sequences, 15% to 20% of them found once; the top ten carry around 11%. Time point reported: newly diagnosed GD, antithyroid drugs for less than 3 months. PBMC RNA served as the TCR library source. The same specimen was also included in a second study, on T cells in Graves' hyperthyroidism and ophthalmopathy.

Source: peripheral blood mononuclear cells (PBMCs), taken at new diagnosis, from a patient treated with antithyroid drugs. These receptors all come from a woman aged 25 to 39 with Graves disease.

The chain employs TRBV14 and TRBJ2-1, with TRBD2 matching over 9 bases. V lost 0 bases and J lost 9; bases outside the gene matches: 6. The CDR3 length is 15 residues. The germline CDR1 and CDR2 sequences are SGHDN and FVKESK. The CDR3 sequence: CASSQEWLAGFEQFF. The DNA for the CDR3 is TGTGCCAGCAGCCAAGAATGGCTAGCGGGATTTGAGCAGTTCTTC.

As to this clonotype: A much larger clone differs from this one at a single base, so this may be a read error. The rearrangement joins TRBV12-3 or TRBV12-4 to TRBJ2-1; 12 positions agree with TRBD2. This CDR3 has 15 amino acids. The CDR3 nucleotides are TGTTCCAGCACTACCTCCGGGACTAGCGGGCGTGAGCAGTTCTTC. Its translation: CSSTTSGTSGREQFF.

This clonotype was seen ten or more times. In DNA, the CDR3 is TGTGCCACCAGCAGAGATAGACTAGCGGGCCATGAGCAGTTCTTC. This encodes CATSRDRLAGHEQFF. V is TRBV15 and J is TRBJ2-1, with 10 bases fitting TRBD2. J lost 8 bases, V lost 0 bases, and 4 bases had no gene match. The CDR3 contains 15 residues. Germline lookup yields CDR1 LNHNV and CDR2 YYDKDF (reference sequence). The entire variable domain, with the rest obtained from reference TRBV15 and TRBJ2-1, is as follows: DAMVIQNPRYQVTQFGKPVTLSCSQTLNHNVMYWYQQKSSQAPKLLFHYYDKDFNNEADTPDNFQSRRPNTSFCFLDIRSPGLGDTAMYLCATSRDRLAGHEQFFGPGTRLTVL.

Many counts were recorded for this clonotype. The chain links TRBV7-6 to TRBJ1-1, with 9 positions matching TRBD1. The germline CDR1 and CDR2 sequences are SGHVS and FNYEAQ. Trimming cost V 1 base and J 1 base; bases outside gene matches: 1. CDR3 length: 15 amino acids. The CDR3, as DNA: TGTGCCAGCAGCTTAGAGACAGGGGGGAACACTGAAGCTTTCTTT. Its protein is CASSLETGGNTEAFF.

This chain joins TRBV7-9 and TRBJ1-3; 8 bases line up with TRBD1. V lost 3 bases, J lost 1 base, and 5 bases stayed unmatched. Germline-derived CDR1 and CDR2 are SEHNR and FQNEAQ (reference sequence). The CDR3 length is 16 residues. The chain's CDR3 is CASSFLTGGSGNTIYF. The CDR3, as DNA: TGTGCCAGCAGCTTCCTAACAGGGGGATCTGGAAACACCATATATTTT.

This clonotype was recorded at least ten times. The chain links TRBV28 to TRBJ1-1; D not certain. The V and J ends lost 2 bases and 1 base respectively, with 8 bases between them. The germline V gene has CDR1 MDHEN and CDR2 SYDVKM. CDR3 size: 14 residues. The CDR3 is CASSLRSSNTEAFF. The CDR3 DNA reads TGTGCCAGCAGTTTAAGGTCCTCGAACACTGAAGCTTTCTTT.

This clonotype was counted ten times or more. The chain is built from TRBV6-1 and TRBJ1-5; weak D call: TRBD1 (6 bases). Germline assignment: CDR1 MNHNS and CDR2 SASEGT. V lost 6 bases to trimming and J lost 2 bases, with 11 bases between them. The CDR3 runs 14 residues. The CDR3 sequence is CASRARGGNQPQHF. CDR3 in DNA: TGTGCCAGCAGAGCCAGGGGAGGCAATCAGCCCCAGCATTTT.

The rearrangement joins TRBV9 to TRBJ2-2; 7 nucleotides align to TRBD2. Germline CDR1 and CDR2: SGDLS and YYNGEE. The J segment lost 1 base and the V segment lost 4 bases, leaving 4 bases of the junction unmatched. This CDR3 spans 15 amino acids. The CDR3 nucleotides are TGTGCCAGCAGCAATAGCGGGCGGAACACCGGGGAGCTGTTTTTT. It encodes CASSNSGRNTGELFF.

Details on this clonotype: A much larger clone differs by one base, so this may be a read error. The rearrangement joins TRBV3-1 to TRBJ2-7; D remains unclear. The V end lost 1 base, the J end lost 2 bases, and 12 bases lay between the germline ends. Germline V gene lookup returns CDR1 LGHDT and CDR2 YNNKEL (reference sequence). This CDR3 region has 15 residues. CDR3 in DNA: TGTGCCAGCAGCCAAGGTATCACAGTCACCTACGAGCAGTACTTC. This translates into CASSQGITVTYEQYF.

The sample holds a few counts of this clonotype. The V call is TRBV3-1, the J call TRBJ2-7; D ambiguous. Trimming removed 1 base at V and 0 bases at J, with 7 bases between. The CDR3 totals 14 residues. Germline V gives CDR1 LGHDT, CDR2 YNNKEL (reference sequence). For the CDR3, the DNA is TGTGCCAGCAGCCAAGCTCAGTTCTCCTACGAGCAGTACTTC. Protein sequence: CASSQAQFSYEQYF.

This clonotype was detected ten times or more. V usage is TRBV28 and J usage is TRBJ1-2, with 7 bases lining up with TRBD1. The germline V gene encodes CDR1 MDHEN and CDR2 SYDVKM. V trimming: 7 bases; J trimming: 7 bases; junction bases outside the gene matches: 9. This CDR3 is built from 13 residues. The chain's CDR3 is CASTRDRTRGYTF. CDR3 coding DNA: TGTGCCAGCACCCGGGACAGAACTCGTGGCTACACCTTC.

The CDR3 region is CASSPGGGGYTEAFF. The CDR3 DNA is TGTGCCAGCTCACCAGGGGGGGGGGGGTACACTGAAGCTTTCTTT. This chain connects TRBV18 to TRBJ1-1; TRBD1 might be the D (5 bases). Trimming left V 2 bases short and J 3 bases short, with 13 bases between. CDR1 is KGHSH and CDR2 is LQKENI in the germline V gene. This CDR3 has 15 amino acids.

Ten or more counts support this clonotype. The chain employs TRBV24-1 and TRBJ2-5; D is ambiguous. V was trimmed by 2 bases and J by 5 bases, leaving 2 bases between them. The germline V gene has CDR1 KGHDR and CDR2 SFDVKD. The CDR3 runs to 11 residues. CDR3 nucleotides: TGTGCCACCAGTGATTGGGAGACCCAGTACTTC. Translation gives CATSDWETQYF.

This clonotype appeared a few times. The genes are TRBV11-2 and TRBJ2-7; the D is unclear. The CDR3 is 13 residues long. Germline V gives CDR1 SGHAT, CDR2 FQNNGV. V was shortened by 5 bases and J by 12 bases, with 20 bases between the two germline ends. CDR3 bases: TGTGCCAGCAGCCCCGGGCCCTACGAGATGAGGTACTTC. Its translation: CASSPGPYEMRYF.

This clonotype showed up many times. The chain joins TRBV2 to TRBJ2-1, with 7 bases identical to TRBD1. Trimming at V came to 5 bases and at J to 0 bases, leaving 10 bases not matched to a gene. There are 17 residues in the CDR3. CDR1 is SNHLY, CDR2 FYNNEI, per germline. The CDR3 DNA reads TGTGCCAGCAGTCGAACAGGGGTCACTACCTCCTACAATGAGCAGTTCTTC. Its translation is CASSRTGVTTSYNEQFF.

The table lists this clonotype with many counts. The genes are TRBV28 and TRBJ2-6, with TRBD1 matching 7 bases. V was pared by 0 bases and J by 0 bases, with 5 bases of the junction left unmatched. CDR1 and CDR2 (germline): MDHEN, SYDVKM. The CDR3 has 18 residues. This chain's CDR3 is CASSLWTGPSSGANVLTF. For the CDR3, the DNA is TGTGCCAGCAGTTTATGGACAGGGCCGTCCTCTGGGGCCAACGTCCTGACTTTC. Combining the CDR3 with reference TRBV28 and TRBJ2-6 gives the whole variable domain DVKVTQSSRYLVKRTGEKVFLECVQDMDHENMFWYRQDPGLGLRLIYFSYDVKMKEKGDIPEGYSVSREKKERFSLILESASTNQTSMYLCASSLWTGPSSGANVLTFGAGSRLTVL.

V usage is TRBV7-2 and J usage is TRBJ2-5; 9 bases match TRBD2. This CDR3 spans 16 amino acids. Germline V lookup: CDR1 SGHTA, CDR2 FQGNSA. Trimming took 4 bases from V and 3 from J; bases not matched to a gene: 9. CDR3 bases: TGTGCCAGCAGCTCCCGCGGGAGGGCGGGGAAAGAGACCCAGTACTTC. Amino acids: CASSSRGRAGKETQYF.

Ten or more counts support this clonotype. The chain carries TRBV20-1 and TRBJ2-7, with D perhaps TRBD1 or TRBD2 (6 bases each). The CDR3 is made up of 12 amino acids. Germline lookup yields CDR1 DFQATT and CDR2 SNEGSKA (reference sequence). V was clipped by 5 bases and J by 8 bases, with 16 bases between them. As DNA, the CDR3 is TGCAGTGCTGACCCTGAGGGGGGAAAGCAGTACTTC. Protein: CSADPEGGKQYF.

On this clonotype itself: This sequence may be a read error, since a much larger clone differs from it by one base. The chain combines TRBV2 with TRBJ2-7, with D perhaps TRBD2 (12 bases). The germline CDR1 and CDR2 sequences are SNHLY and FYNNEI. The CDR3 is 18 amino acids. CDR3 DNA sequence: TGTGCCAGCAGAAGGGGGGACAGGGGGACTAGCGGGTCCTATGAGCAGTACTTC. Its protein product is CASRRGDRGTSGSYEQYF.

In this sample, this clonotype turned up a few times. The chain recombines TRBV29-1 with TRBJ2-2; D perhaps matches TRBD2 (6 bases). The CDR3 has 13 amino acids. Looked up from germline, CDR1 is SQVTM and CDR2 is ANQGSEA. V lost 3 bases and J lost 2, with 7 bases in between. The CDR3 spells CSVDGRNTGELFF. The CDR3 bases are TGCAGCGTTGACGGGAGAAACACCGGGGAGCTGTTTTTT.